This is a list of T cell receptor beta chains from one sample in a study of blood T cells in healthy people across ages. TCRdb redid the calling of the 5' RACE reads with MiXCR, one entry per CDR3 protein. The sample has more than 800,000 distinct CDR3 sequences, 25% to 30% seen once. The specimen sequenced was blood. The receptors shown here come from an elderly woman in good health. Both conserved end residues are part of each CDR3. The D gene is left open where the match is weak. Some rows have no size entry. The others give once, few or many, or a class for an expanded clone.

-	many	TRBV27	TRBJ2-3	CASSLRGLATDTQYF	TGTGCCAGCAGTTTGCGCGGACTTGCCACAGATACGCAGTATTTT
-	few	TRBV30	TRBJ2-5	CAWTPQETQYF	TGTGCCTGGACCCCGCAAGAGACCCAGTACTTC
-	-	TRBV10-2	TRBJ1-1	CATIPLTNTEAFF	TGCGCCACCATCCCCCTGACCAACACTGAAGCTTTCTTT
-	-	TRBV10-3	TRBJ2-7	CAISPDLLSYEQYF	TGTGCCATCAGTCCGGACCTGTTATCCTACGAGCAGTACTTC
-	-	TRBV19	TRBJ2-7	CASSERGHWYEQYF	TGTGCCAGTAGTGAACGGGGGCATTGGTACGAGCAGTACTTC
-	-	TRBV10-3	TRBJ1-5	CAISESRSGQNNQPQHF	TGTGCCATCAGTGAGTCAAGGTCAGGACAGAATAATCAGCCCCAGCATTTT
-	-	TRBV5-1	TRBJ2-7	CASSSLYPYF	TGCGCCAGCAGCTCCTTATATCCGTACTTC
TRBD2	few	TRBV20-1	TRBJ2-3	CSARNGLAGNTDTQYF	TGCAGTGCTAGAAATGGGCTAGCGGGAAACACAGATACGCAGTATTTT
-	many	TRBV4-3	TRBJ2-5	CASSQDLREREQYF	TGCGCCAGCAGCCAAGATCTAAGAGAAAGGGAGCAGTACTTC
-	many	TRBV13	TRBJ1-2	CASSLAGGRSGYTF	TGTGCCAGCAGCTTAGCGGGGGGTCGGAGCGGCTACACCTTC
TRBD2	-	TRBV11-2	TRBJ2-2	CASSYAAGGFTGELFF	TGTGCCAGCAGTTACGCAGCGGGGGGGTTCACCGGGGAGCTGTTTTTT
-	many	TRBV24-1	TRBJ2-5	CATSAAGQILSQETQYF	TGTGCCACCAGTGCCGCGGGGCAGATTCTAAGCCAAGAGACCCAGTACTTC
-	many	TRBV2	TRBJ2-5	CASNRFEQETQYF	TGTGCCAGCAATCGGTTTGAACAAGAGACCCAGTACTTC
TRBD2	many	TRBV20-1	TRBJ2-5	CSARDVSGGATETQYF	TGCAGTGCTAGAGATGTTAGCGGGGGGGCCACAGAGACCCAGTACTTC
-	many	TRBV20-1	TRBJ2-1	CSARDPGTNYNEQFF	TGCAGTGCTAGAGACCCCGGGACCAACTACAATGAGCAGTTCTTC
-	many	TRBV12-3/TRBV12-4	TRBJ2-6	CASSPPSGANVLTF	TGTGCCAGCAGCCCGCCCTCTGGGGCCAACGTCCTGACTTTC
TRBD1	few	TRBV19	TRBJ1-6	CASSTGLDSPPHF	TGTGCCAGTTCGACAGGGCTGGATTCACCCCCCCACTTT
TRBD1	many	TRBV15	TRBJ2-7	CATSREGTGEQYF	TGTGCCACCAGCAGAGAAGGGACAGGGGAGCAGTACTTC
-	-	TRBV7-9	TRBJ1-1	CASSSSRSMNTEAFF	TGTGCCAGCAGCTCATCTCGGTCCATGAACACTGAAGCTTTCTTT
TRBD2	many	TRBV9	TRBJ2-5	CASSPIERGSRETQYF	TGTGCCAGCAGCCCCATAGAGCGGGGGTCCCGGGAGACCCAGTACTTC
TRBD1	many	TRBV7-6	TRBJ2-1	CASSRTTTGGRNEQFF	TGTGCCAGCAGCCGCACGACGACAGGGGGGCGAAATGAGCAGTTCTTC
TRBD1	many	TRBV12-3/TRBV12-4	TRBJ2-5	CASTVGQGAMETQYF	TGTGCCAGCACTGTGGGACAGGGGGCGATGGAGACCCAGTACTTC
-	many	TRBV27	TRBJ2-1	CASTPAQRSSYNEQFF	TGTGCCAGCACCCCGGCACAGAGGAGCTCCTACAATGAGCAGTTCTTC
TRBD2	many	TRBV4-2	TRBJ2-3	CASSQVQTSGTDTQYF	TGTGCCAGCAGCCAAGTCCAGACTAGCGGCACAGATACGCAGTATTTT
-	many	TRBV29-1	TRBJ2-5	CSARTPNPGVQETQYF	TGCAGCGCCCGCACCCCAAACCCCGGTGTCCAAGAGACCCAGTACTTC
-	many	TRBV5-1	TRBJ2-7	CASSFQGGKSYEQYF	TGCGCCAGCAGCTTTCAGGGAGGCAAATCCTACGAGCAGTACTTC
TRBD1	few	TRBV30	TRBJ2-6	CACITGASGANVLTF	TGTGCCTGCATTACAGGGGCCTCTGGGGCCAACGTCCTGACTTTC
-	few	TRBV29-1	TRBJ1-1	CSVEEQVVRSTEAFF	TGCAGCGTTGAAGAACAGGTAGTGAGGAGCACTGAAGCTTTCTTT
-	-	TRBV5-4	TRBJ2-1	CASSVEGAYNEQFF	TGTGCCAGCAGCGTAGAGGGAGCCTACAATGAGCAGTTCTTC
-	-	TRBV7-2	TRBJ1-2	CASSWKAGPYGYTF	TGTGCCAGCAGCTGGAAGGCGGGGCCCTATGGCTACACCTTC
-	many	TRBV4-2	TRBJ2-5	CASSQDGTVQETQYF	TGTGCCAGCAGCCAGGATGGGACGGTACAAGAGACCCAGTACTTC
-	many	TRBV20-1	TRBJ2-1	CSAGATKGPTIWEQFF	TGCAGTGCTGGAGCCACAAAGGGACCAACGATCTGGGAGCAGTTCTTC
-	few	TRBV9	TRBJ1-1	CASSVRREWDTEAFF	TGTGCCAGCAGCGTAAGAAGGGAATGGGACACTGAAGCTTTCTTT
-	many	TRBV5-1	TRBJ2-7	CASSLDWRSSYEQYF	TGCGCCAGCAGCTTGGATTGGCGGAGCTCCTACGAGCAGTACTTC
-	-	TRBV9	TRBJ2-7	CASSVLDNPGRDEQYF	TGTGCCAGCAGCGTTCTCGATAACCCGGGGCGAGATGAGCAGTACTTC
-	few	TRBV28	TRBJ2-1	CASSPLAGGGQRNEQFF	TGTGCCAGCAGTCCCCTAGCAGGGGGGGGCCAGAGGAATGAGCAGTTCTTC
TRBD2	-	TRBV20-1	TRBJ2-7	CSARGTSIHEQYF	TGCAGTGCCCGCGGGACTAGCATACACGAGCAGTACTTC
-	few	TRBV12-3/TRBV12-4	TRBJ1-5	CASSQPGSHQPQHF	TGTGCCAGCAGTCAGCCGGGAAGTCATCAGCCCCAGCATTTT
-	few	TRBV3-1	TRBJ2-5	CASSRSTTRPGWGETQYF	TGTGCCAGCAGCCGCTCTACGACCAGGCCCGGCTGGGGAGAGACCCAGTACTTC
TRBD2	many	TRBV20-1	TRBJ2-1	CSAILAGAGDEQFF	TGCAGTGCTATTTTAGCGGGGGCTGGGGATGAGCAGTTCTTC
-	-	TRBV9	TRBJ2-1	CASSPGGLVETQFF	TGTGCCAGCAGCCCGGGGGGCCTGGTAGAGACCCAGTTCTTC
-	few	TRBV20-1	TRBJ1-6	CSARGPGLQGSPLHF	TGCAGTGCTAGAGGACCGGGACTTCAGGGGTCACCCCTCCACTTT
-	few	TRBV3-1	TRBJ1-6	CASSLGESYNSPLHF	TGTGCCAGCAGCCTGGGGGAATCCTATAATTCACCCCTCCACTTT
-	-	TRBV5-1	TRBJ1-4	CASRVFLCQSTTNEKLFF	TGCGCCAGCCGAGTGTTTTTGTGTCAATCCACAACTAATGAAAAACTGTTTTTT
-	-	TRBV7-9	TRBJ2-5	CASSPVLGQETQYF	TGTGCCAGCAGCCCGGTTTTAGGCCAAGAGACCCAGTACTTC
-	-	TRBV7-8	TRBJ2-1	CASSPLLFAAYNEQFF	TGTGCCAGCAGCCCTTTGTTATTCGCCGCCTACAATGAGCAGTTCTTC
TRBD1	many	TRBV6-5	TRBJ2-7	CASINVQGAYEQYF	TGTGCCAGCATTAACGTTCAGGGGGCCTACGAGCAGTACTTC
-	-	TRBV12-3/TRBV12-4	TRBJ2-1	CASSFGGHGDEQFF	TGTGCCAGCAGTTTTGGGGGGCATGGGGATGAGCAGTTCTTC